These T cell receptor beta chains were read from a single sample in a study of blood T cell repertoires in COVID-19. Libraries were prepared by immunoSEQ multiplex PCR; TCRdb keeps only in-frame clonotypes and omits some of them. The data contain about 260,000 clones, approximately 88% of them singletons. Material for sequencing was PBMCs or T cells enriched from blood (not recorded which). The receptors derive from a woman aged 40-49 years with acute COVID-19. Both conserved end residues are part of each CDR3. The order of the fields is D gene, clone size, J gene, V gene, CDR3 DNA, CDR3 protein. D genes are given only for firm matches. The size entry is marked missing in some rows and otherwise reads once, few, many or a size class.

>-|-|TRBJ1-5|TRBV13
TGTGCCAGCAGCTTAGGCCTAGGGGGGGATCAGCCCCAGCATTTT
CASSLGLGGDQPQHF
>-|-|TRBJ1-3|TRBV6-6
TGTGCCAGCAGTTACTCCGGTGGAGGGAGTGGAAACACCATATATTTT
CASSYSGGGSGNTIYF
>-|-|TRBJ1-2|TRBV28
TGTGCCAGCAGATCCTCGGGCGGGAACTATGGCTACACCTTC
CASRSSGGNYGYTF
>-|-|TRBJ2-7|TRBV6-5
TGTGCCACCCTAAAATCCTACGAGCAGTACTTC
CATLKSYEQYF
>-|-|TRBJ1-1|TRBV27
TGTGCCAGCAGTTTATATCCCGGGAGGGGTACCGCTGAAGCTTTCTTT
CASSLYPGRGTAEAFF
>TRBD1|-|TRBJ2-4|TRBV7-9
TGTGCCAGCAGCTTACTACAGGGGAGTGCCATTCAGTACTTC
CASSLLQGSAIQYF
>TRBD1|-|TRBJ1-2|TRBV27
TGTGCCAGCAAGGTCCACTCACAGGGGGCGTCTGGCTACACCTTC
CASKVHSQGASGYTF
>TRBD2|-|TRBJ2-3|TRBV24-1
TGTGCCACCAGTGAGCCCACTAGCGGGAGTGGGACAGATACGCAGTATTTT
CATSEPTSGSGTDTQYF
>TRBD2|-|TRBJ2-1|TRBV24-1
TGTGCCACCAGTGCCCCGAGCGGGAGAGGTTCCTACAATGAGCAGTTCTTC
CATSAPSGRGSYNEQFF
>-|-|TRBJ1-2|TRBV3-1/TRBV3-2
TGTGCCAGCAGCCAAGCCCACAGGGTACGTTATGGCTACACCTTC
CASSQAHRVRYGYTF
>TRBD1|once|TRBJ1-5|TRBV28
TGTGCCAGCAGGGGACAGTTCAATCAGCCCCAGCATTTT
CASRGQFNQPQHF
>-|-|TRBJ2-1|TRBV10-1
TGCGCCAGCAGTGAGTCTACCACTAAGGAGCAGTTCTTC
CASSESTTKEQFF
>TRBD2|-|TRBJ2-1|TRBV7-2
TGTGCCAGCAGCTTAGAATACCCACTAGCGGGACACAACAATGAGCAGTTCTTC
CASSLEYPLAGHNNEQFF